This TCR beta chain was sequenced for a study of CD8+ T cells in alopecia areata. Once RNA had been extracted, it was reverse transcribed into cDNA to act as the sequencing template. Generated by immunoSEQ multiplex PCR, the TCRdb table keeps only in-frame clones and is missing some. The table records approximately 58,000 clones, around 44% of them present only once. Specimens obtained from alopecia areata patients comprised lesional scalp punch biopsies and peripheral blood. In germline, CDR1 is SGHTA, CDR2 FQGTGA. This CDR3 has 13 amino acids. V was clipped by 5 bases and J by 6 bases; unmatched bases: 4.

V is TRBV7-3 and J is TRBJ1-2; 9 bases line up with TRBD1. This sequence originates from a human donor with alopecia areata. The source material was NKG2D-low CD8+ T cells sorted from blood. CDR3 in DNA: TGTGCCAGCAGCCTGACAGGGGGGAATGGCTACACCTTC. This encodes CASSLTGGNGYTF.